This TCR beta chain derives from a study of read filtering for tumor transcriptome and immune sequencing. Overall study: RNA-seq yielded only about 85 to 1273 TCR reads, IR-seq about 4.05 to 11 million.

Bone marrow was sampled from every patient at the time of active disease. The library was built from roughly 400 ng RNA with molecular barcoded adaptors for alpha/delta and beta/gamma chains. One entry per CDR3 protein, called by TCRdb with MiXCR from the reads. The repertoire holds 100,000 to 150,000 distinct CDR3 sequences, 13% seen once, with 7% to 9% in the top ten. Regarding the study as a whole: Approximately 80% of IR-seq clonotypes had one read, totaling about 3.5% of reads; RNA-seq: around 77% and 45%.

There are many counts of this clonotype. The antigen is undetermined. The germline V gene encodes CDR1 MNHEY and CDR2 SMNVEV (reference sequence). The CDR3 runs to 16 residues. With V trimmed by 2 bases and J by 2 bases, 5 bases remained unmatched. This clonotype was obtained from a donor aged 40 or over with multiple myeloma. This chain joins TRBV27 and TRBJ2-2; 7 nucleotides align to TRBD2. The source material was a population of CD138-negative cells sorted from bone marrow. CDR3 bases: TGTGCCAGCAGTTTAAGGCTAGCGGAAAACACCGGGGAGCTGTTTTTT. The encoded protein is CASSLRLAENTGELFF.